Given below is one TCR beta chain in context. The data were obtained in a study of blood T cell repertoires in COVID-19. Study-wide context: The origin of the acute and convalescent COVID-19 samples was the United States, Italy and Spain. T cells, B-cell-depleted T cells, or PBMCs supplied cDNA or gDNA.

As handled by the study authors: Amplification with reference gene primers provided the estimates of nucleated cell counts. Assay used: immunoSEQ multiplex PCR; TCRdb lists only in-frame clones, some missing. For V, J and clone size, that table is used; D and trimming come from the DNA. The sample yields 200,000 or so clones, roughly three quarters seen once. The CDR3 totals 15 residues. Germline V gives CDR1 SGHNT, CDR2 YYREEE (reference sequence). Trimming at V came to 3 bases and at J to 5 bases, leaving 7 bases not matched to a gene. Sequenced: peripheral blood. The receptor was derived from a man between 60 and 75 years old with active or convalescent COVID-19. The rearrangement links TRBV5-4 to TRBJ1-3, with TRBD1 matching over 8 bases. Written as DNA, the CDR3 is TGTGCCAGCAGCTCTACCGGACAGGGCAGAAACACCATATATTTT. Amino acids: CASSSTGQGRNTIYF.